The 17 T cell receptor beta chains given below trace back to one sample, sequenced in a study of T cells after yellow fever vaccination. TCRdb re-called the 5' RACE reads through MiXCR, storing one row per CDR3 protein. The sample has 300,000 or so distinct CDR3 sequences; over 10% are singletons. Here the sequenced sample was CD4+ T cells sorted from PBMCs, taken 45 days after the yellow fever booster vaccination. These receptors all stem from a young man who received the YFV17D yellow fever vaccine.

The gene calls are TRBV19 and TRBJ1-1; 7 bases agree with TRBD1. The germline V gene encodes CDR1 LNHDA and CDR2 SQIVND (reference sequence). The CDR3 extends over 18 amino acids. Losses at the gene ends were 5 bases for V and 1 base for J; bases not matched to a gene: 16. The CDR3 here is CASSPQTGRLEKNTEAFF. The DNA for the CDR3 is TGTGCCAGTAGTCCCCAGACAGGGAGGTTGGAAAAGAACACTGAAGCTTTCTTT. Together with reference TRBV19 and TRBJ1-1, the CDR3 gives the full variable domain: DGGITQSPKYLFRKEGQNVTLSCEQNLNHDAMYWYRQDPGQGLRLIYYSQIVNDFQKGDIAEGYSVSREKKESFPLTVTSAQKNPTAFYLCASSPQTGRLEKNTEAFFGQGTRLTVV.

This clonotype was seen a handful of times. V and J are TRBV7-9 and TRBJ2-1; maybe TRBD2 (5 bases). V gave up 1 base and J gave up 8 bases, with 9 bases separating them. Germline values: CDR1 SEHNR, CDR2 FQNEAQ (reference sequence). CDR3 length equals 13 residues. The CDR3 region is CASSLVGGHEQFF. The CDR3 coding sequence is TGTGCCAGCAGCTTAGTCGGCGGGCATGAGCAGTTCTTC.

The chain recombines TRBV21-1 with TRBJ2-1; the table gives TRBD2 as D, unverified against the DNA. TRBV21-1 is deemed a pseudogene. This CDR3 is built from 17 residues. The CDR3 protein is CASSKSWTSSGSFEQFF. The CDR3, as DNA: TGTGCCAGCAGCAAATCGTGGACGAGTAGCGGGAGTTTTGAGCAGTTCTTC.

In DNA form, the CDR3 reads TGTGCCAGCTCACCTCCGGGACTAGCAGGAGATACGCAGTATTTT. Its protein product is CASSPPGLAGDTQYF. The V and J genes are TRBV18 and TRBJ2-3; 9 bases map to TRBD2. J lost 5 bases, V lost 3 bases, and 6 bases had no gene match. CDR3 length: 15 residues. CDR1 and CDR2 (germline): KGHSH, LQKENI. The full variable domain, rest sourced from reference TRBV18 and TRBJ2-3, is NAGVMQNPRHLVRRRGQEARLRCSPMKGHSHVYWYRQLPEEGLKFMVYLQKENIIDESGMPKERFSAEFPKEGPSILRIQQVVRGDSAAYFCASSPPGLAGDTQYFGPGTRLTVL.

This clonotype has just a few counts. The chain recombines TRBV20-1 with TRBJ2-1; D not resolved. Germline V lookup: CDR1 DFQATT, CDR2 SNEGSKA (reference sequence). The V end lost 0 bases, the J end lost 4 bases, and 4 bases lay between the germline ends. This CDR3 comprises 12 residues. The CDR3: CSARESYNEQFF. Written as DNA, the CDR3 is TGCAGTGCTAGAGAATCGTACAATGAGCAGTTCTTC.

The V gene is TRBV6-1, the J gene TRBJ2-7, with D unresolved. V dropped 0 bases and J dropped 2 bases, with 11 bases sitting between them. Per germline, CDR1 MNHNS and CDR2 SASEGT. This CDR3 is 15 amino acids long. CDR3 loop: CASSEALGIPYEQYF. In DNA form, the CDR3 reads TGTGCCAGCAGTGAAGCGCTAGGGATCCCCTACGAGCAGTACTTC.

This clonotype has a handful of counts. The rearrangement uses TRBV5-1 and TRBJ1-1; weak D call: TRBD1 (6 bases). This CDR3 has 14 residues. The ends were cut back, 3 bases at V and 2 bases at J, with 11 bases in the middle. Looked up from germline, CDR1 is SGHRS and CDR2 is YFSETQ. The CDR3 here is CASSSGTPNTEAFF. The CDR3 nucleotides are TGCGCCAGCAGCTCCGGGACACCCAACACTGAAGCTTTCTTT.

The CDR3 region has the DNA TGTGCCAGCAGTTCCTCAGGGGTAGGCTATGGCTACACCTTC. Protein: CASSSSGVGYGYTF. V is TRBV12-3 or TRBV12-4 and J is TRBJ1-2; TRBD1 might be the D (6 bases). This CDR3 has 14 residues. With 4 bases removed from V and 4 bases from J, the gap between germline ends came to 13 bases.

The CDR3 spells CSAVPGTLDQPQHF. CDR3 nucleotide sequence: TGCAGTGCTGTACCCGGGACGCTGGATCAGCCCCAGCATTTT. This sequence joins TRBV20-1 and TRBJ1-5; maybe TRBD1 (5 bases). This CDR3 comprises 14 residues. Trimming took off 5 bases at V and 5 bases at J, with 16 bases between the two ends. Germline CDR1 is DFQATT and CDR2 is SNEGSKA (reference sequence).

This clonotype was detected only a few times. The chain links TRBV15 to TRBJ2-7, with 9 bases fitting TRBD2. Germline CDR1 reads LNHNV; CDR2 reads YYDKDF (reference sequence). V was clipped by 4 bases and J by 3 bases; unmatched bases: 4. The CDR3 has 14 residues. The CDR3 sequence: CATSKAGGRYEQYF. The CDR3 coding sequence is TGTGCCACCAGCAAAGCGGGGGGTCGCTACGAGCAGTACTTC. Full variable domain (missing parts from reference TRBV15 and TRBJ2-7): DAMVIQNPRYQVTQFGKPVTLSCSQTLNHNVMYWYQQKSSQAPKLLFHYYDKDFNNEADTPDNFQSRRPNTSFCFLDIRSPGLGDTAMYLCATSKAGGRYEQYFGPGTRLTVT.

The chain joins TRBV7-2 to TRBJ1-5; no clear D. This CDR3 region has 13 residues. Trimming cost V 6 bases and J 4 bases, with 10 bases left between them. The germline CDR1 and CDR2 sequences are SGHTA and FQGNSA. CDR3 sequence: CASSTRMNQPQHF. CDR3 DNA sequence: TGTGCCAGCAGTACCCGAATGAATCAGCCCCAGCATTTT.

J is TRBJ2-3 and V is TRBV29-1; no clear D. V lost 5 bases and J lost 4, with 13 bases in between. This CDR3 is built from 13 residues. Germline-derived CDR1 and CDR2 are SQVTM and ANQGSEA. CDR3 region: CSVYRTVADTQYF. The DNA of the CDR3 is TGCAGCGTTTACCGAACGGTAGCAGATACGCAGTATTTT.

In its sample, this clonotype was seen a few times. The J gene is TRBJ2-7, the V gene TRBV27; possibly TRBD1 for D (7 bases). V dropped 3 bases and J dropped 1 base, with 13 bases sitting between them. This CDR3 region has 15 residues. Germline V gives CDR1 MNHEY, CDR2 SMNVEV (reference sequence). In DNA, the CDR3 is TGTGCCAGCAGTTTCCAGGGGGGATCGTCCTACGAGCAGTACTTC. Translating gives CASSFQGGSSYEQYF.

The table lists this clonotype with a few counts. V and J are TRBV7-3 and TRBJ2-3; TRBD2 aligns across 7 bases. J gave up 0 bases and V 6 bases, and 15 bases lay outside the gene matches. CDR1 SGHTA and CDR2 FQGTGA come from the germline V gene. The CDR3 runs to 18 residues. The DNA for the CDR3 is TGTGCCAGCAGGTCGGTCGCGGGAGCAAATAGAAGCACAGATACGCAGTATTTT. It translates to CASRSVAGANRSTDTQYF.

This sequence joins TRBV27 and TRBJ1-1; D is possibly TRBD1 (5 bases). Deletions cut 3 bases from V and 3 bases from J, with 8 bases between. Germline V gene lookup returns CDR1 MNHEY and CDR2 SMNVEV (reference sequence). The length of the CDR3 is 13 residues. CDR3 amino acids: CASSFRDDTEAFF. The CDR3 DNA reads as TGTGCCAGCAGTTTCCGGGACGACACTGAAGCTTTCTTT.

The chain is built from TRBV6-1 and TRBJ1-1; 10 bases match TRBD1. The CDR3 sequence is 15 residues long. Germline CDR1 MNHNS, CDR2 SASEGT. V gave up 4 bases and J gave up 5 bases; unmatched junction bases: 7. CDR3 sequence (DNA): TGTGCCAGCAGTGCCCCTCCGGGACAGGGGACTGAAGCTTTCTTT. Translated, it gives CASSAPPGQGTEAFF.

The V and J genes are TRBV6-2 or TRBV6-3 and TRBJ2-5; D gene ambiguous. Deletions cut 0 bases from V and 3 bases from J, with 5 bases between. The CDR3 has 13 residues. The germline CDR1 and CDR2 sequences are MNHEY and SVGEGT. The CDR3 here is CASSYSRKETQYF. CDR3 DNA sequence: TGTGCCAGCAGTTACTCGAGGAAAGAGACCCAGTACTTC.